Given below is one TCR beta chain in context. No antigen is known for it. Base qualities were left out, and no much larger clone turns up one base away. The collaborating institutions used their own protocols to collect whole blood in K2EDTA tubes. Collaborator samples were shipped for TCRbeta analysis as frozen whole blood, isolated PBMCs, or DNA extracted from either sample type. V is clipped by 0 bases and J by 8 bases, and the sequence between their germline boundaries is 10 bases long. CDR1 and CDR2 (MNHEY, SVGAGI) derive from the germline V gene. From its cysteine to its phenylalanine, the CDR3 spans 13 amino acids. The read is trimmed to its CDR3 DNA, 39 bases read in frame from base 1. The sample belongs to a study of blood T cell repertoires in COVID-19 (dated by TCRdb to the early 2020s). For context, the study as a whole: Samples covering the acute and convalescent phases of COVID-19 were provided by collaborators in the United States, Italy and Spain. Sample metadata almost always included a de-identified subject ID, COVID-19 status, age in years and sex. The prospective study material was composed of cDNA or gDNA derived from T cells, B-cell-depleted T cells, or PBMCs. HLA class I and class II types, where available, came from metadata supplied by the sample provider rather than from assay-based typing. The samples were drawn from two sources: the first 160 participants of the ongoing ImmuneRACE study, and 1,200 or so subjects contributed by 6 global collaborators. Subjects who had been exposed to COVID-19, were actively infected with it, or had recovered from it provided the deeply sampled blood TCRbeta repertoires that made up the dataset. The repertoires were released in a freely available public database meant as a resource for research on the immune response to SARS-CoV-2. Broader findings and caveats from the paper: Clinical and demographic metadata were provided uncurated, with the amount varying by source and participant.

The immunoSEQ Assay, a bias-controlled multiplex PCR, was used to amplify TCRbeta CDR3 regions from genomic DNA. Turning to the authors' computational methods: The number of nucleated cells in each sample was estimated from the amplification of reference gene primers within the assay. Sequence reads were collapsed and filtered to measure the absolute abundance of every unique TCRbeta CDR3 rearrangement. For each sample, productive Simpson clonality was calculated as the square root of Simpson's diversity index over productive rearrangements. TCRdb holds this immuneACCESS table with in-frame rearrangements only. Some clones are missing; in checked studies, unresolved V genes explain under half, and the rest has no known cause. V, J and clone size were drawn from that table, and D and trimming were deduced from the DNA. For this sample the table gives around 65,000 clones, of which about 90% were detected only once. Approximately 15% of the sample is taken by the ten largest.

The sample comprised peripheral blood. Rearrangement joined TRBV6-5 to TRBJ1-1; TRBD1 is perhaps the D gene, given 5 matching bases. The source of this sequence is a human donor in a cohort sampled during active COVID-19. The DNA sequence is given as TGTGCCAGCAGTTACTCAGGGGAAGCCGAAGCTTTCTTT. It encodes CASSYSGEAEAFF.